These 26 T cell receptor beta chains came from one sample sequenced in a study of regulatory T cells in long-lasting Graves disease. Time point indicated: persistent/refractory GD, antithyroid drugs over 5 years with positive TRAb. RNA extracted from PBMCs served as the sequencing template. HTBI primers from iRepertoire and Arm-PCR of CDR3 regions yielded the TCR beta libraries. Via MiXCR, TCRdb re-called the multiplex PCR reads, giving one row per CDR3 protein. Altogether fewer than 450,000 distinct CDR3 sequences are present, more than 20% being singletons, with the ten largest covering less than 25%. The starting material was peripheral blood mononuclear cells (PBMCs), obtained when the disease was refractory, from a patient treated with antithyroid drugs. Receptor source: a female donor with Graves disease.

This clonotype appeared many times. The CDR3 bases are TGTGCCAGCAGTTCCCCTCATATATATGGACAGGATAGCAATCAGCCCCAGCATTTT. It codes for CASSSPHIYGQDSNQPQHF. V gene TRBV6-5 combines with J gene TRBJ1-5; 7 bases agree with TRBD1. Germline V gene lookup returns CDR1 MNHEY and CDR2 SVGAGI. The V gene end was trimmed by 4 bases and the J gene end by 0 bases; junction bases not matched to a gene: 15. The CDR3 runs to 19 residues.

This clonotype was detected many times. The chain is built from TRBV2 and TRBJ2-7; 7 bases line up with TRBD2. This CDR3 comprises 15 residues. J gave up 3 bases and V 2 bases, and 7 bases lay outside the gene matches. Germline V gives CDR1 SNHLY, CDR2 FYNNEI. DNA for the CDR3: TGTGCCAGCAGTGAATGGGAGGGAAGTGGCTACGAGCAGTACTTC. It codes for CASSEWEGSGYEQYF. Drawing the rest from reference TRBV2 and TRBJ2-7, the complete variable domain is EPEVTQTPSHQVTQMGQEVILRCVPISNHLYFYWYRQILGQKVEFLVSFYNNEISEKSEIFDDQFSVERPDGSNFTLKIRSTKLEDSAMYFCASSEWEGSGYEQYFGPGTRLTVT.

The DNA for the CDR3 is TGTGCCAGTATGGAGGACAGATCGAACACCGGGGAGCTGTTTTTT. Translation: CASMEDRSNTGELFF. The V and J genes are TRBV19 and TRBJ2-2, with D perhaps matching TRBD1 (6 bases). V gave up 7 bases and J gave up 0 bases, with 12 bases separating them. Germline CDR1 reads LNHDA; CDR2 reads SQIVND (reference sequence). CDR3 size: 15 residues.

About this clonotype: Just one base apart from a much larger clone, this may be a read error. The genes are TRBV6-6 and TRBJ2-7; TRBD1 matches 9 bases. Germline V gene sequence: CDR1 MNHNY, CDR2 SVGAGI (reference sequence). The CDR3 is made up of 17 amino acids. For the CDR3, the DNA is TGTGCCGGCAGTTACTCGAGTGGGACAGGGATTTACTACGAGCAGTACTTC. Protein sequence: CAGSYSSGTGIYYEQYF.

This clonotype showed up many times. The gene calls are TRBV13 and TRBJ2-7; D perhaps matches TRBD1 (5 bases). The germline CDR1 and CDR2 sequences are PRHDT and FYEKMQ (reference sequence). This CDR3 region has 17 residues. The V end lost 5 bases, the J end lost 2 bases, and 22 bases lay between the germline ends. The CDR3 bases are TGTGCCAGCAGCCAATGGTTGGGGCAGGCCCTTACCTACGAGCAGTACTTC. Encoded protein: CASSQWLGQALTYEQYF.

The sample holds many counts of this clonotype. The chain combines TRBV12-3 or TRBV12-4 with TRBJ1-2, with D perhaps TRBD1 (6 bases). The CDR3 length is 13 residues. V lost 6 bases, J lost 2 bases, and 10 bases lay in between. Here the CDR3 reads CASSTGANYGYTF. In DNA, the CDR3 is TGTGCCAGCAGCACGGGGGCAAACTATGGCTACACCTTC.

This clonotype occurred a few times. This sequence joins TRBV14 and TRBJ2-7, with a weak D call TRBD2 (5 bases). This CDR3 has 17 amino acids. V was clipped by 2 bases and J by 3 bases, with 20 bases between them. CDR1 and CDR2 from the germline V gene are SGHDN and FVKESK. The CDR3 DNA reads as TGTGCCAGCAGCCAAAGTCTCAAATCCGGGATAAACTACGAGCAGTACTTC. Translated: CASSQSLKSGINYEQYF. The whole variable domain, filled in from reference TRBV14 and TRBJ2-7, reads EAGVTQFPSHSVIEKGQTVTLRCDPISGHDNLYWYRRVMGKEIKFLLHFVKESKQDESGMPNNRFLAERTGGTYSTLKVQPAELEDSGVYFCASSQSLKSGINYEQYFGPGTRLTVT.

The V and J genes are TRBV19 and TRBJ1-5, with a weak D call TRBD1 (6 bases). Germline loops: CDR1 LNHDA, CDR2 SQIVND (reference sequence). The V and J ends lost 0 bases and 8 bases respectively, with 14 bases between them. The CDR3 is made up of 15 amino acids. The CDR3 sequence is CASSIDRGRSEPQHF. The CDR3 DNA reads as TGTGCCAGTAGTATAGACAGGGGCAGATCGGAGCCCCAGCATTTT.

This clonotype was found a few times. The chain combines TRBV20-1 with TRBJ2-2; 7 bases are a match to TRBD1. Per the germline V gene, CDR1 is DFQATT and CDR2 is SNEGSKA (reference sequence). The J segment lost 4 bases and the V segment lost 5 bases, leaving 7 bases of the junction unmatched. The CDR3 contains 14 residues. The CDR3: CSAGRGLGTGELFF. The CDR3 DNA reads TGCAGTGCTGGCAGGGGGTTGGGCACCGGGGAGCTGTTTTTT.

This clonotype has a handful of counts. The rearrangement joins TRBV7-2 to TRBJ2-7; D is unresolved. The CDR3 totals 14 residues. The ends were cut back, 3 bases at V and 4 bases at J, with 13 bases in the middle. Germline V lookup: CDR1 SGHTA, CDR2 FQGNSA. CDR3 region: CASSLSSAPYEQYF. The CDR3, as DNA: TGTGCCAGCAGCTTGTCGTCAGCTCCTTACGAGCAGTACTTC.

There are many counts of this clonotype. This chain connects TRBV28 to TRBJ2-5; a possible D gene is TRBD2 (5 bases). The CDR3 is 14 residues long. With 3 bases removed from V and 2 bases from J, the gap between germline ends came to 10 bases. Germline CDR1 is MDHEN and CDR2 is SYDVKM. The CDR3 protein is CASSFQRQQETQYF. CDR3 DNA: TGTGCCAGCAGTTTCCAGCGGCAGCAAGAGACCCAGTACTTC.

About this clonotype: This could be a read error, since a much larger clone is one nucleotide away. The rearrangement uses TRBV2 and TRBJ1-1, with D possibly TRBD1 on 5 matching bases. This CDR3 region has 15 residues. Germline V gene lookup returns CDR1 SNHLY and CDR2 FYNNEI. The CDR3 loop is CANSVGLQPGIEAFF. The CDR3 coding sequence is TGTGCCAACAGTGTGGGTTTACAGCCAGGGATAGAAGCTTTCTTT.

The rearrangement links TRBV20-1 to TRBJ2-5; 7 positions match TRBD2. CDR3 length: 13 residues. The germline gives CDR1 DFQATT, CDR2 SNEGSKA (reference sequence). In DNA form, the CDR3 reads TGCAGCACACTAGCGCACGACCAAGAGACCCAGTACTTC. Amino acids: CSTLAHDQETQYF.

This clonotype came up a few times. The V gene is TRBV19, the J gene TRBJ1-5; TRBD1 is a possible D gene (5 bases). The CDR3 runs 15 residues. Germline assignment: CDR1 LNHDA and CDR2 SQIVND (reference sequence). V was clipped by 8 bases and J by 7 bases, with 21 bases between them. The CDR3 DNA sequence: TGTGCCAGTCGGGTTTCGGGGGGTCGGGAACAGCCCCAGCATTTT. Amino acids: CASRVSGGREQPQHF.

This clonotype was recorded at least ten times. The chain links TRBV12-3 or TRBV12-4 to TRBJ1-1; no firm D call. The germline V and J ends were trimmed by 1 base and 7 bases, with 10 bases remaining between them. CDR3 size: 13 residues. The CDR3 spells CASSLGRWIEAFF. In DNA, the CDR3 is TGTGCCAGCAGTTTAGGCAGGTGGATTGAAGCTTTCTTT.

The table lists this clonotype with a few counts. The chain uses TRBV29-1 and TRBJ2-2, with 7 bases that match TRBD1. The CDR3 extends over 14 amino acids. Unmatched junction bases numbered 4, after V lost 1 base and J lost 5 bases. The V gene's germline CDR1 is SQVTM and CDR2 ANQGSEA. CDR3 sequence: CSVEGSRGTGELFF. In DNA form, the CDR3 reads TGCAGCGTTGAAGGGTCCAGGGGGACCGGGGAGCTGTTTTTT.

This clonotype was counted at least ten times. Here the CDR3 reads CASSFRPGQYQPQHF. The CDR3 DNA follows: TGTGCCAGCAGTTTTAGGCCGGGACAGTATCAGCCCCAGCATTTT. The V gene is TRBV28, the J gene TRBJ1-5, with 7 nucleotides matching TRBD1. V shed 3 bases, J shed 5 bases, and the junction held 7 bases outside the gene matches. Germline CDR1 reads MDHEN; CDR2 reads SYDVKM. The CDR3 totals 15 residues.

The rearrangement links TRBV20-1 to TRBJ1-4, with D tentatively TRBD1 (5 bases). With 3 bases removed from V and 7 bases from J, the gap between germline ends came to 15 bases. Germline V gene sequence: CDR1 DFQATT, CDR2 SNEGSKA (reference sequence). The CDR3 spans 14 residues. The CDR3 coding sequence is TGCAGTGCTAGTAGGTCAGGGTCGACTGAAAAACTGTTTTTT. It encodes CSASRSGSTEKLFF.

There are many counts of this clonotype. The chain links TRBV12-3 or TRBV12-4 to TRBJ1-4; D gene uncertain. Trimming stripped 4 bases from V and 4 bases from J, with 7 bases between. CDR3 length: 13 amino acids. The CDR3 DNA reads as TGTGCCAGCAGTTATCGACATAATGAAAAACTGTTTTTT. It codes for CASSYRHNEKLFF.

In this sample, this clonotype turned up a few times. This chain uses TRBV12-3 or TRBV12-4 with TRBJ2-2; unclear D gene. The V and J ends lost 1 base and 13 bases respectively, with 10 bases between them. The CDR3 is made up of 12 amino acids. The CDR3 reads CASSLERASLFF. The CDR3 DNA reads as TGTGCCAGCAGTTTAGAGCGAGCTTCGCTGTTTTTT.

This clonotype turned up a few times. The V call is TRBV9, the J call TRBJ2-5, with D perhaps given as TRBD1 or TRBD2 (5 bases each). This CDR3 is built from 17 residues. Germline CDR1 reads SGDLS; CDR2 reads YYNGEE. The V end was cut by 0 bases, the J end by 1 base, with 16 bases between. The CDR3 DNA reads TGTGCCAGCAGCGTAGGGGGGAGCTCCGGTGGCCAAGAGACCCAGTACTTC. This translates into CASSVGGSSGGQETQYF.

This clonotype was seen many times. The chain is built from TRBV11-2 and TRBJ2-5; 12 bases agree with TRBD1. The germline CDR1 and CDR2 sequences are SGHAT and FQNNGV. This CDR3 contains 15 residues. The V and J ends lost 1 base and 5 bases, in that order; junction bases with no gene match: 2. The CDR3 nucleotides read TGTGCCAGCAGCTTAGGGGACAGGGGGCTGGAGACCCAGTACTTC. It is translated as CASSLGDRGLETQYF.

This clonotype occurred many times. The rearrangement joins TRBV12-3 or TRBV12-4 to TRBJ1-4; 7 nucleotides agree with TRBD1. The V segment lost 3 bases and the J segment 8 bases; nucleotides outside the gene matches: 6. The CDR3 sequence is 14 residues long. In DNA, the CDR3 is TGTGCCAGCAGTTTGGAAGGGGGCAGAGAAAAACTGTTTTTT. It translates to CASSLEGGREKLFF.

The chain links TRBV7-2 to TRBJ2-3; maybe TRBD1 (6 bases). Germline assignment: CDR1 SGHTA and CDR2 FQGNSA. V lost 7 bases and J 3 bases, leaving 20 bases between the germline ends. CDR3 length: 16 residues. The CDR3 nucleotides read TGTGCCAGCACCAGTCCCTCTAGGGGGATTACAGATACGCAGTATTTT. This translates into CASTSPSRGITDTQYF.

This chain joins TRBV6-2 or TRBV6-3 and TRBJ2-2; TRBD1 agrees at 8 bases. Germline CDR1 MNHEY, CDR2 SVGEGT. The CDR3 consists of 13 residues. Germline trimming cut 8 bases from V and 7 bases from J; bases unmatched to any gene: 6. CDR3 sequence reads: CASVDRDNGELFF. Here the CDR3 DNA reads TGTGCCAGCGTGGACAGGGATAACGGGGAGCTGTTTTTT.

This clonotype was detected ten times or more. This chain connects TRBV11-2 to TRBJ2-7; 9 nucleotides align to TRBD2. The CDR3 contains 15 residues. The germline gives CDR1 SGHAT, CDR2 FQNNGV. The V and J ends lost 4 bases and 3 bases, in that order; junction bases with no gene match: 7. CDR3 sequence reads: CASSSLAGVNYEQYF. The CDR3 coding sequence is TGTGCCAGCAGCTCTTTAGCGGGAGTGAACTACGAGCAGTACTTC. The entire variable domain, with the rest obtained from reference TRBV11-2 and TRBJ2-7, is as follows: EAGVAQSPRYKIIEKRQSVAFWCNPISGHATLYWYQQILGQGPKLLIQFQNNGVVDDSQLPKDRFSAERLKGVDSTLKIQPAKLEDSAVYLCASSSLAGVNYEQYFGPGTRLTVT.